The rows below give T cell receptor beta chains drawn from one sample of a study of immune evolution from preneoplasia to lung adenocarcinoma. The method was immunoSEQ multiplex PCR; TCRdb's version includes in-frame clones alone and lacks a portion of them. The sample comprises tens of thousands of clones, around three quarters of which are singletons, and around 5.6% rests with the top ten. The sequenced material came from FFPE invasive lung adenocarcinoma tissue. Receptors originate from a person in their 60s with lung adenocarcinoma. The CDR3 runs from the conserved cysteine through the conserved F or W. Each record gives: J gene, V gene, clone size, D gene, CDR3 DNA, CDR3 protein. The D gene is left open where the match is weak. Part of the rows lack a size; the others show once, few, many or a class for expanded clones.

TRBJ1-2 | TRBV2 | - | - | TGTGCCAGCAGTGTAGACGGTAACTATGGCTACACCTTC | CASSVDGNYGYTF
TRBJ2-7 | TRBV19 | medium-sized | - | TGTGCCAGTAGCTCGGGACACTACGAGCAGTACTTC | CASSSGHYEQYF
TRBJ1-1 | TRBV11-3 | - | - | TGTGCCAGCAGTCACGACAGGAGCTATATGAACACTGAAGCTTTCTTT | CASSHDRSYMNTEAFF
TRBJ1-4 | TRBV7-8 | - | - | TGTGCCAGCAGTTGGGGGAGGAGTGAAAAACTGTTTTTT | CASSWGRSEKLFF
TRBJ2-7 | TRBV25-1 | - | - | TGTGCCAGCAGTGAGGGCCCATCACTTTACGAGCAGTACTTC | CASSEGPSLYEQYF
TRBJ2-1 | TRBV5-1 | - | TRBD2 | TGCGCCAGCAGCGGAACGGGAGGGGGTTACAATGAGCAGTTCTTC | CASSGTGGGYNEQFF
TRBJ2-7 | TRBV10-3 | once | - | TGTGCCATCAGTGGGGGGGGGACAGTTTACGAGCAGTACTTC | CAISGGGTVYEQYF
TRBJ1-5 | TRBV6-1 | - | - | TGTGCCAGCAGTGAGGGTGATTTTAGCAATCAGCCCCAGCATTTT | CASSEGDFSNQPQHF
TRBJ2-3 | TRBV7-6 | few | - | TGTGCCAGCAGCTCTACTGATGCTGATACGCAGTATTTT | CASSSTDADTQYF
TRBJ1-1 | TRBV2 | - | - | TGTGCCAGCACACTTTTATCCATGAACACTGAAGCTTTCTTT | CASTLLSMNTEAFF
TRBJ2-7 | TRBV6-1 | - | TRBD1 | TGTGCCAGCAGAGGCTTGGACAGGGGATACGAGCAGTACTTC | CASRGLDRGYEQYF
TRBJ1-2 | TRBV11-2 | - | - | TGTGCCAGCAGCTTAACAGGTCACTATGGCTACACCTTC | CASSLTGHYGYTF
TRBJ2-1 | TRBV7-6 | - | - | TGTGCCAGCAGCTTAGCGTCCGCCGGATACAATGAGCAGTTCTTC | CASSLASAGYNEQFF
TRBJ2-5 | TRBV9 | - | TRBD1 | TGTGCCAGCAGCATACGAGGGGACAGGACCCAAGAGACCCAGTACTTC | CASSIRGDRTQETQYF
TRBJ1-1 | TRBV5-1 | - | - | TGCGCCAGCCGCTCCGGGAACACTGAAGCTTTCTTT | CASRSGNTEAFF
TRBJ2-1 | TRBV5-1 | - | TRBD2 | TGCGCCAGCAGCTTGAAGGCGGGAGTGGGAAATGAGCAGTTCTTC | CASSLKAGVGNEQFF
TRBJ2-7 | TRBV28 | - | - | TGTGCCAGCAAAAGTACTACCTCCTACGAGCAGTACTTC | CASKSTTSYEQYF
TRBJ1-1 | TRBV2 | - | - | TGTGCCAGCAACAGGGACTCGAACACTGAAGCTTTCTTT | CASNRDSNTEAFF
TRBJ1-1 | TRBV6-5 | - | - | TGTGCCAGCAGAACAGGACTTGAAGCTTTCTTT | CASRTGLEAFF
TRBJ2-3 | TRBV28 | - | - | TGTGCCAGCAGTTTACGGGATACGCAGTATTTT | CASSLRDTQYF